This T cell receptor (beta chain) is drawn from a study of blood T cell repertoires in COVID-19 (dated by TCRdb to 2020 to 2022). For the study in its entirety: Collaborator samples came from the United States, Italy and Spain and covered acute and convalescent phases of COVID-19. The repertoires were made available in a free public database intended to serve as a resource for research on the immune response to SARS-CoV-2. The dataset comprised deeply sampled blood TCRbeta repertoires from subjects exposed to, actively infected with, or recovered from COVID-19. The sample metadata nearly always contained a de-identified subject ID, COVID-19 status, age in years and sex. Samples came from the ongoing ImmuneRACE study (first 160 participants) plus 1,254 subjects from 6 global collaborators. The material from the prospective study consisted of cDNA or gDNA derived from T cells, B-cell-depleted T cells, or PBMCs. Where available, HLA class I and class II types were obtained from metadata supplied by the sample provider rather than from assay-based typing. Summary of the overall study and its limitations: The amount of clinical and demographic metadata varied by source and participant and was provided uncurated.

CDR1 and CDR2 are drawn from the germline V gene (reference sequence): WNHNN, SYGVQD. Between the V and J ends, shortened by 8 bases and 7 bases respectively, the junction contains 14 bases. The CDR3 starts with the cysteine, ends with the phenylalanine, and has 13 residues. Kept here is only the CDR3 DNA, which spans 39 bases and is read in frame from base 1. One collaborating source in Seattle enrolled patients during active infection and followed them longitudinally through the course of disease. Collaborating institutions collected whole blood in K2EDTA tubes following their own protocols. For TCRbeta analysis, collaborators shipped samples as frozen whole blood, isolated PBMCs, or DNA extracted from either of those sample types. This clone was detected a few times. This receptor's antigen is unknown. Base qualities were left out, and no much larger clone turns up one base away. TCRbeta CDR3 regions were amplified from genomic DNA using the immunoSEQ Assay, a bias-controlled multiplex PCR. The original pipeline was this. Nucleated cell counts per sample were estimated from amplification of reference gene primers within the assay. Sequence reads were collapsed and filtered to measure the absolute abundance of every unique TCRbeta CDR3 rearrangement. For each sample, productive Simpson clonality was calculated as the square root of Simpson's diversity index across productive rearrangements. This immuneACCESS table, as held by TCRdb, lists in-frame sequences with V and J called but not all clones. Of the missing ones, under half trace to an unresolved V gene in checked studies; the others have no known cause. V, J and clone size were drawn from that table, and D and trimming were deduced from the DNA. This sample is represented by approximately 150,000 clones; roughly 85% of them were singletons. Of the sample, approximately 5.4% is held by the ten largest clones.

The chain links TRBV10-1 with TRBJ2-2; a confident D gene designation cannot be given. Sequences were obtained from peripheral blood. The sequence derives from a woman between 50 and 59 years old with COVID-19, enrolled during active disease. CDR3 loop: CASAPREDGELFF. The bases are TGCGCCAGCGCTCCCCGAGAAGACGGGGAGCTGTTTTTT.